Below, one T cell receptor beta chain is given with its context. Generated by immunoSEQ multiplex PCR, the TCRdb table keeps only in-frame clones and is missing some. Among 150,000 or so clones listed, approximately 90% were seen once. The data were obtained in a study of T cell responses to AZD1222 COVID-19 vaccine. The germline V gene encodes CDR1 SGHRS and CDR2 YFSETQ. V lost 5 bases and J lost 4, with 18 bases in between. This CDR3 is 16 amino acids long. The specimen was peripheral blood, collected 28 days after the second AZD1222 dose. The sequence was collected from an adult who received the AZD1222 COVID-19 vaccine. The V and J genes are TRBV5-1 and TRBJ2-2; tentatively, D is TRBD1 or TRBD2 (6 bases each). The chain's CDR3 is CASRGQWGASTGELFF. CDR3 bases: TGCGCCAGCAGGGGTCAATGGGGGGCGTCCACCGGGGAGCTGTTTTTT.